This T cell receptor (beta chain) emerged from a study of response to subunit inactivated influenza vaccine. This clonotype was detected ten times or more. Its antigen is as yet unknown. Whole-study results and caveats: T cells newly recruited by each seasonal influenza vaccination are few, the authors suggested.

The CDR3 extends over 13 amino acids. V was clipped by 4 bases and J by 10 bases, with 12 bases between them. CDR1 and CDR2 from the germline V gene are SGHDT and YYEEEE. One entry per CDR3 protein, called by TCRdb with MiXCR from the RT-PCR reads. This sample yields about half a million distinct CDR3 sequences, of which approximately 11% are seen a single time; 12% belongs to the top ten. This chain joins TRBV5-6 and TRBJ1-6, with TRBD1 as a possible D gene (6 bases). The TCR sequence derives from a man in his fifties who received an inactivated influenza vaccine. The specimen comprised PBMCs from blood, sampled roughly 45 days after vaccination. The CDR3 loop is CASSAGARSPLHF. The CDR3 region has the DNA TGTGCCAGCAGCGCAGGGGCCCGCTCACCCCTCCACTTT.